These T cell receptor beta chains were read from a single sample in a study of a mutant IDH1 vaccine in newly diagnosed glioma. TCRdb's table, derived via immunoSEQ multiplex PCR, lists solely in-frame clones and lacks some. The sample includes about 51,000 clones, roughly 80% seen only once; the top ten take approximately 2%. The source material was PBMCs, sampled from a glioma patient treated with radiotherapy, temozolomide or both. Every receptor here comes from a woman between 40 and 55 years old with glioma. Each CDR3 is given without its conserved first and last residue. Fields, in order: V gene, CDR3 protein.

TRBV7-9,ASSKGGRAGDYGELF
TRBV4-1,ASSRLGGYFNEKLF
TRBV7-8,ASSLAPGNTEAF
TRBV7-3,ASSLMAGANVLT
TRBV29-1,SVETRTGYT
TRBV19,ASSIVNQNTEAF
TRBV19,ASSTEGQGKAF
TRBV2,ASSELPGQKLF
TRBV10-3,ATSLQGAYNEQF
TRBV7-6,ASSPGYAGELF
TRBV7-9,ASSARTGRETQY
TRBV6-1,ASSEASSGEFSTDTQY
TRBV7-6,ASSFGTSGGVRNEQF
TRBV2,ASSSQQDTQY
TRBV5-1,ASSLEAEGQETQY
TRBV6-5,ASRPGGRNEQF
TRBV5-1,ASSLEGVRTYNEQF
TRBV19,ATRAGTGAGEQY
TRBV13,ASVYRGPMNTEAF
TRBV4-3,ASSHLGTSGKEAGELF
TRBV5-4,ASSAQTNTGELF
TRBV7-2,ASSFRTSGGSLNEQF
TRBV13,ASSLEGSGGEF
TRBV7-2,ASSLGVSGANVLT
TRBV30,AWSVYSAGETQY
TRBV5-1,ASTRLGGRETQY
TRBV30,AWSLSRATNEKLF
TRBV5-6,ASSLRQGVLQETQY
TRBV11-3,ASSLGGTYEQY
TRBV2,ASSEKVGRKFSEAF
TRBV7-9,ASSASGGSGANVLT
TRBV27,ASSPGGAGTEAF
TRBV25-1,ASSFTANTEAF
TRBV19,ASSTTVYQETQY
TRBV30,AFARLGISTEAF
TRBV10-1,ASSEYIQETQY
TRBV6-4,ASSREQGYGYT
TRBV11-2,ASSEGWDSYEQY
TRBV5-1,ASRLTGSNSPLH
TRBV2,ASSRAFTDTQY
TRBV30,AWSGPGGYQPQH
TRBV29-1,SVEEAGANVLT
TRBV7-2,ASSANRASGSPLH
TRBV2,ASSVAVAGEQY
TRBV29-1,SVPGGAPGAQY